The 20 T cell receptor beta chains below all came from one sample that was sequenced in a study of shared clonotypes between healthy human individuals (TCRdb year 2020). The receptor library was made with the immunoSEQ multiplex PCR assay. Held by TCRdb, this immuneACCESS table contains in-frame sequences only and omits some clones. Under half of the omission traces to an unresolved V gene where checked; the cause of the rest is unknown. The table for this sample lists 1 million to 1.2 million clones; approximately 80% of them were counted only once. Roughly 0.82% of the sample is taken by the ten largest. Material: memory CD4+ T cells from PBMCs. The cell subset or site label corresponds to: CD45RA-negative fraction. The receptors derive from a man between 18 and 35 years old in good health. Some clones in this sample may be carry-over from other donors' samples.

V gene TRBV1 combines with J gene TRBJ2-6; TRBD2, the table's D call, was not compared with the DNA. TRBV1 is termed a pseudogene. The CDR3 has 17 residues. The CDR3 here is CTSRSPGLCTRANVLTF. DNA of the CDR3: TGCACCAGCAGGTCGCCGGGTTTGTGCACTCGGGCCAACGTCCTGACTTTC.

The chain carries TRBV5-1 and TRBJ2-7, with 10 bases matching TRBD1. Trimming at V came to 5 bases and at J to 5 bases, leaving 10 bases not matched to a gene. This CDR3 region has 15 residues. CDR1 and CDR2 from the germline V gene are SGHRS and YFSETQ. Here the CDR3 reads CASRKPGQGWDEQYF. CDR3 sequence (DNA): TGCGCCAGCAGGAAGCCGGGACAGGGGTGGGACGAGCAGTACTTC.

This chain links TRBV29-1 with TRBJ1-1; D gene ambiguous. Looked up from germline, CDR1 is SQVTM and CDR2 is ANQGSEA. Trimming removed 4 bases at V and 0 bases at J, with 9 bases between. The CDR3 is made up of 13 amino acids. CDR3 region: CSVGPGMNTEAFF. The CDR3 DNA sequence: TGCAGCGTTGGTCCGGGCATGAACACTGAAGCTTTCTTT.

Worth noting for this clone: This specimen includes other DNA sequences encoding the same CDR3. This chain links TRBV5-1 with TRBJ1-2; D remains unclear. Germline CDR1 reads SGHRS; CDR2 reads YFSETQ. The CDR3 contains 13 residues. Trimming took 0 bases from V and 4 from J, leaving 7 bases between them. The CDR3 spells CASSLGGVYGYTF. The CDR3 nucleotides read TGCGCCAGCAGCTTGGGAGGCGTCTATGGCTACACCTTC. Full variable domain (remainder filled in from reference TRBV5-1 and TRBJ1-2): KAGVTQTPRYLIKTRGQQVTLSCSPISGHRSVSWYQQTPGQGLQFLFEYFSETQRNKGNFPGRFSGRQFSNSRSEMNVSTLELGDSALYLCASSLGGVYGYTFGSGTRLTVV.

Note on this clone: The sample carries other DNA sequences with the same CDR3. J is TRBJ2-3 and V is TRBV5-1; D is unresolved. The V gene's germline CDR1 is SGHRS and CDR2 YFSETQ. CDR3 length: 14 residues. V was pared by 2 bases and J by 2 bases, with 9 bases between. The CDR3 loop reads CASSFGGHTDTQYF. The DNA for the CDR3 is TGCGCCAGCAGCTTTGGCGGCCACACAGATACGCAGTATTTT. The whole variable domain, filled in from reference TRBV5-1 and TRBJ2-3, reads KAGVTQTPRYLIKTRGQQVTLSCSPISGHRSVSWYQQTPGQGLQFLFEYFSETQRNKGNFPGRFSGRQFSNSRSEMNVSTLELGDSALYLCASSFGGHTDTQYFGPGTRLTVL.

The table lists this clone with a few counts. The chain carries TRBV2 and TRBJ1-2, with TRBD1 as a possible D gene (5 bases). The germline gives CDR1 SNHLY, CDR2 FYNNEI. V was cut by 6 bases and J by 7 bases, with 21 bases left in between. The CDR3 consists of 15 residues. The CDR3 reads CASRVQTLGGGGYTF. DNA of the CDR3: TGTGCCAGCAGGGTTCAGACACTTGGGGGGGGTGGCTACACCTTC.

The CDR3 coding sequence is TGTGCCAGCAGCGTAGGGACAGGGGGGATCTACGAGCAGTACTTC. This encodes CASSVGTGGIYEQYF. This chain uses TRBV9 with TRBJ2-7; TRBD1 matches at 10 bases. Germline CDR1 and CDR2: SGDLS and YYNGEE. V shed 0 bases, J shed 3 bases, and the junction held 3 bases outside the gene matches. This CDR3 is built from 15 residues.

The chain combines TRBV4-1 with TRBJ1-4; D not certain. The CDR3 is 12 residues long. Germline V gene sequence: CDR1 MGHRA, CDR2 YSYEKL. The V end was cut by 1 base, the J end by 7 bases, with 4 bases between. This CDR3 is CASSQVSEKLFF. CDR3 sequence (DNA): TGCGCCAGCAGCCAAGTGAGTGAAAAACTGTTTTTT.

The rearrangement joins TRBV5-1 to TRBJ2-7; 12 bases line up with TRBD1. Trimming cost V 4 bases and J 5 bases; bases outside gene matches: 7. The CDR3 loop spans 15 amino acids. Germline values: CDR1 SGHRS, CDR2 YFSETQ. CDR3 in DNA: TGCGCCAGCAGCCCCGGGACAGGGGGCTGGAACGAGCAGTACTTC. Amino acid sequence: CASSPGTGGWNEQYF.

The chain combines TRBV6-5 with TRBJ2-7, with 7 bases lining up with TRBD1. This CDR3 has 13 residues. The junction had 4 bases not matched to a gene; V was cut back by 6 bases and J by 2 bases. Germline loops: CDR1 MNHEY, CDR2 SVGAGI. CDR3 residues: CASSYQGAYEQYF. In DNA form, the CDR3 reads TGTGCCAGCAGCTATCAGGGGGCCTACGAGCAGTACTTC.

Worth noting for this clone: Different DNA sequences within this sample yield the same CDR3. This sequence joins TRBV5-1 and TRBJ2-7; TRBD1 matches 9 bases. After removal of 4 bases from V and 1 base from J, the junction contained 3 bases not matched to a gene. Germline loops: CDR1 SGHRS, CDR2 YFSETQ. The CDR3 has 14 amino acids. The DNA for the CDR3 is TGCGCCAGCAGCCCGGGACAGGGTTCCTACGAGCAGTACTTC. Translating gives CASSPGQGSYEQYF.

The sample holds a few counts of this clone. The V gene is TRBV20-1, the J gene TRBJ1-1; D ambiguous. Germline V lookup: CDR1 DFQATT, CDR2 SNEGSKA (reference sequence). V lost 1 base, J lost 6 bases, and 6 bases lay in between. The CDR3 loop spans 11 amino acids. The CDR3 loop is CSARVGAEAFF. DNA of the CDR3: TGCAGTGCTAGAGTGGGTGCTGAAGCTTTCTTT.

The V and J genes are TRBV6-1 and TRBJ2-4, with 7 positions matching TRBD1. CDR3 length: 14 residues. Germline values: CDR1 MNHNS, CDR2 SASEGT. Unmatched junction bases numbered 8, after V lost 4 bases and J lost 8 bases. The CDR3 here is CASSATGMGDIQYF. CDR3 bases: TGTGCCAGCAGTGCGACAGGGATGGGGGACATTCAGTACTTC.

The V call is TRBV6-1, the J call TRBJ1-2, with 9 bases identical to TRBD1. This CDR3 has 16 amino acids. The trim removed 2 bases at V and 3 bases at J, leaving 7 bases unmatched. Germline V gene lookup returns CDR1 MNHNS and CDR2 SASEGT. The CDR3 here is CASSEPRGQGDYGYTF. The CDR3, as DNA: TGTGCCAGCAGTGAACCCCGGGGACAGGGCGACTATGGCTACACCTTC.

The chain employs TRBV7-3 and TRBJ2-7, with 9 bases aligning to TRBD1. The germline V gene has CDR1 SGHTA and CDR2 FQGTGA. CDR3 length equals 15 residues. With 0 bases clipped from V and 4 bases from J, the junction kept 4 bases outside the gene matches. The CDR3 is CASSLTRDRVYEQYF. DNA of the CDR3: TGTGCCAGCAGCTTAACGCGGGACAGGGTGTACGAGCAGTACTTC.

The CDR3 DNA reads TGTGCCGTGCAATCCGGGCTAACCTACGAGCAGTACTTC. Residues: CAVQSGLTYEQYF. The gene calls are TRBV28 and TRBJ2-7; unclear D gene. CDR1 and CDR2 (germline): MDHEN, SYDVKM. Trimming pared 11 bases from V and 2 bases from J, leaving 16 bases between. The CDR3 consists of 13 residues.

The V call is TRBV27, the J call TRBJ2-7, with TRBD1 identical over 9 bases. CDR3 length equals 16 residues. Germline V CDR1 and CDR2: MNHEY, SMNVEV (reference sequence). Trimming took 2 bases from V and 0 from J; bases not matched to a gene: 5. The CDR3, as DNA: TGTGCCAGCAGTTTAAGGACAGGGGTAAGCTCCTACGAGCAGTACTTC. Residues: CASSLRTGVSSYEQYF.

This chain joins TRBV29-1 and TRBJ2-3, with D uncertain. Trimming took off 7 bases at V and 0 bases at J, with 29 bases between the two ends. Per the germline V gene, CDR1 is SQVTM and CDR2 is ANQGSEA. The CDR3 is 19 amino acids. The CDR3 coding sequence is TGCAGCGCTACCTACCCCTTAGCCCCGGCTGCGATGAGCACAGATACGCAGTATTTT. It codes for CSATYPLAPAAMSTDTQYF.

Remarks on this clone: This probably arose from a read error, given a far larger clone one base away. Distinct nucleotide sequences in the sample also encode this CDR3. This chain connects TRBV2 to TRBJ2-4, with D perhaps being TRBD1 or TRBD2 (6 bases each). The germline V gene has CDR1 SNHLY and CDR2 FYNNEI. The CDR3 sequence is 12 residues long. CDR3 sequence: CASSEDLGGQYF. In DNA, the CDR3 is TGTGCCAGCAGCGAAGACCTAGGGGGGCAGTACTTC.

V gene TRBV27 combines with J gene TRBJ2-1; TRBD2 aligns across 7 bases. The CDR3 is 14 amino acids. Germline CDR1 and CDR2: MNHEY and SMNVEV (reference sequence). The V gene end was trimmed by 2 bases and the J gene end by 6 bases; junction bases not matched to a gene: 4. In DNA, the CDR3 is TGTGCCAGCAGTTTAGCGGGAGAGCGCAATGAGCAGTTCTTC. It codes for CASSLAGERNEQFF.